This TCR beta chain was sequenced for a study of CD8+ T cells in alopecia areata. About the study: It was oral tofacitinib, at 5 to 10 mg twice daily, that treated patients received. Whole-study results and caveats: Alopecia totalis/universalis scalp especially showed more expanded CD8+ clones than normal scalp. Sequencing of scalp tissue also captures the resident alphabeta T cells of normal skin.

Following RNA extraction, reverse transcription yielded cDNA that acted as the sequencing template. TCRdb's table, derived via immunoSEQ multiplex PCR, lists solely in-frame clones and lacks some. Of about 160,000 clones in the sample, 45% to 60% were seen once. Concerning this clone: The target antigen is unknown.

V trimming: 5 bases; J trimming: 4 bases; junction bases outside the gene matches: 4. CDR1 is SGHRS and CDR2 is YFSETQ in the germline V gene. The length of the CDR3 is 13 residues. Researchers took lesional scalp punch biopsies and peripheral blood from people who were alopecia areata patients. This chain uses TRBV5-1 with TRBJ2-7; 9 nucleotides align to TRBD2. Sequences were obtained from CD4+ T cells sorted from blood. The receptor was isolated from a human donor with alopecia areata. In DNA form, the CDR3 reads TGCGCCAGCAGGGTAGCGGGAGATTACGAGCAGTACTTC. Residues: CASRVAGDYEQYF.